Sequencing of this T cell receptor (beta chain) was carried out in a study of shared clonotypes between healthy human individuals. This table comes from immunoSEQ multiplex PCR, and its TCRdb copy is limited to in-frame clones, with some not included. Of millions of clones in the sample, about 92% are singletons; the top ten hold 0.39%. The TCR comes from a man aged 18 to 30 in good health. Some clones in this sample may be carry-over from other donors' samples. The specimen was naive CD4+ T cells from PBMCs. The subset is: CD45RA+ positively selected.

CDR3 loop: CASFERGDSGANVLTF. In DNA, the CDR3 is TGTGCCAGCTTCGAACGGGGGGACTCTGGGGCCAACGTCCTGACTTTC. The chain recombines TRBV28 with TRBJ2-6, with 7 bases identical to TRBD2. The germline V gene encodes CDR1 MDHEN and CDR2 SYDVKM. J gave up 0 bases and V 8 bases, and 7 bases lay outside the gene matches. The CDR3 loop spans 16 amino acids. Based on the CDR3 plus reference TRBV28 and TRBJ2-6, the full variable domain is DVKVTQSSRYLVKRTGEKVFLECVQDMDHENMFWYRQDPGLGLRLIYFSYDVKMKEKGDIPEGYSVSREKKERFSLILESASTNQTSMYLCASFERGDSGANVLTFGAGSRLTVL.